These 24 T cell receptor beta chains were sequenced from one sample in a study of T cells after posttransplantation cyclophosphamide. TCRdb's table, derived via immunoSEQ multiplex PCR, lists solely in-frame clones and lacks some. The sample has 6,000 to 7,500 clones, none seen only once. Busulfan-fludarabine conditioning, marrow transplant, and cyclophosphamide on days +3 and +4 were administered. This specimen consisted of PBMCs, obtained after allogeneic stem cell transplant with posttransplant cyclophosphamide. Every receptor here comes from a male patient between 45 and 60 years old who received an allogeneic stem cell transplant from an unrelated donor, was CMV-positive, and had acute GVHD only. Some T cells may arise from the graft donor.

This clone was counted between two and nine times. The genes are TRBV7-3 and TRBJ2-1, with 12 bases matching TRBD2. V lost 3 bases and J lost 5; bases outside the gene matches: 5. The CDR3 is made up of 16 amino acids. CDR1 and CDR2 from the germline V gene are SGHTA and FQGTGA. The chain's CDR3 is CASSFPSGGANNEQFF. The CDR3 region has the DNA TGTGCCAGCAGCTTCCCTAGCGGGGGGGCCAACAATGAGCAGTTCTTC. Drawing the rest from reference TRBV7-3 and TRBJ2-1, the complete variable domain is GAGVSQTPSNKVTEKGKYVELRCDPISGHTALYWYRQSLGQGPEFLIYFQGTGAADDSGLPNDRFFAVRPEGSVSTLKIQRTERGDSAVYLCASSFPSGGANNEQFFGPGTRLTVL.

This clone was recorded at least ten times. The chain employs TRBV11-1 and TRBJ2-5, with unresolved D. V was pared by 0 bases and J by 5 bases, with 16 bases between. Germline lookup yields CDR1 SGHAT and CDR2 FQDESV (reference sequence). The CDR3 consists of 16 residues. CDR3 sequence (DNA): TGTGCCAGCAGCTTAGCAACCTCGGCCTCTAGGGAGACCCAGTACTTC. Translating gives CASSLATSASRETQYF.

This clone was picked up many times. This chain links TRBV4-3 with TRBJ1-2; 10 nucleotides match TRBD1. V lost 4 bases and J lost 6; bases outside the gene matches: 5. The CDR3 is 14 residues long. Germline CDR1 LGHNA, CDR2 YSLEER. CDR3 bases: TGCGCCAGCAGCCGAGGGACAGGGGTGGATGGCTACACCTTC. Protein product: CASSRGTGVDGYTF.

This clone was detected ten times or more. V gene TRBV2 combines with J gene TRBJ1-2, with D possibly TRBD1 on 5 matching bases. CDR3 length: 12 amino acids. The germline CDR1 and CDR2 sequences are SNHLY and FYNNEI. The V and J ends lost 7 bases and 7 bases respectively, with 13 bases between them. The CDR3 DNA is TGTGCCAGCACCGTACAGGAAACTGGCTACACCTTC. It yields the protein CASTVQETGYTF.

There are many counts of this clone. This chain connects TRBV6-5 to TRBJ2-7, with 10 bases fitting TRBD2. Germline V gene lookup returns CDR1 MNHEY and CDR2 SVGAGI. V lost 3 bases, J lost 2 bases, and 4 bases stayed unmatched. There are 15 residues in the CDR3. In DNA, the CDR3 is TGTGCCAGCAGTTATACAGCGGGGGGGACCTACGAGCAGTACTTC. It encodes CASSYTAGGTYEQYF.

There are many counts of this clone. The CDR3 sequence is CASTPPAQSVRGEQFF. In DNA form, the CDR3 reads TGTGCCAGCACCCCGCCCGCCCAAAGCGTGAGAGGTGAGCAGTTCTTC. The V and J genes are TRBV7-9 and TRBJ2-1; D gene unclear. Germline V gene data show CDR1 as SEHNR and CDR2 as FQNEAQ (reference sequence). The CDR3 totals 16 residues. V was shortened by 7 bases and J by 9 bases, with 25 bases between the two germline ends.

In this sample, this clone turned up many times. The chain carries TRBV29-1 and TRBJ1-4; 7 bases align to TRBD1. The CDR3 has 13 residues. V shed 7 bases and J 7 bases; nucleotides not matched to a gene: 9. Germline-derived CDR1 and CDR2 are SQVTM and ANQGSEA. CDR3 DNA sequence: TGCAGCGGACTAGGGGGCGCCGGTGAAAAACTGTTTTTT. It codes for CSGLGGAGEKLFF.

This clone was found many times. The V and J genes are TRBV9 and TRBJ2-1, with 8 bases matching TRBD2. Germline trimming cut 3 bases from V and 6 bases from J; bases unmatched to any gene: 11. The germline gives CDR1 SGDLS, CDR2 YYNGEE. The CDR3 totals 16 residues. CDR3: CASSASSGGPGNEQFF. The CDR3 coding sequence is TGTGCCAGCAGCGCTTCCTCGGGAGGGCCGGGCAATGAGCAGTTCTTC.

In its sample, this clone was seen many times. The chain has TRBV5-5 and TRBJ1-1; D is uncertain. This CDR3 is built from 12 residues. Germline V lookup: CDR1 SGHKS, CDR2 YYEKEE (reference sequence). V dropped 0 bases and J dropped 2 bases, with 2 bases sitting between them. CDR3 region: CASSLANTEAFF. CDR3 coding DNA: TGTGCCAGCAGCTTGGCTAACACTGAAGCTTTCTTT.

This clone has ten or more counts. The CDR3 DNA is TGTGCCAGCTCACCACTCGATCTTGGGACAGGGAATGGGAAAGCTTTCTTT. It specifies CASSPLDLGTGNGKAFF. The rearrangement links TRBV18 to TRBJ1-1; the match to TRBD1 covers 9 bases. The CDR3 runs to 17 residues. Germline CDR1 reads KGHSH; CDR2 reads LQKENI. V shed 1 base, J shed 9 bases, and the junction held 15 bases outside the gene matches.

The V gene is TRBV29-1, the J gene TRBJ2-3, with 13 bases lining up with TRBD2. Trimming cost V 8 bases and J 2 bases; bases outside gene matches: 7. The length of the CDR3 is 15 residues. Germline CDR1 is SQVTM and CDR2 is ANQGSEA. As DNA, the CDR3 is TGCAGCACCGGACTAGCGGGAGTCTCCACAGATACGCAGTATTTT. It yields the protein CSTGLAGVSTDTQYF.

This clone occurred many times. The J gene is TRBJ2-2, the V gene TRBV11-2, with D hard to call. CDR3 length: 14 amino acids. V lost 1 base to trimming and J lost 4 bases, with 7 bases between them. Per the germline V gene, CDR1 is SGHAT and CDR2 is FQNNGV. The CDR3 sequence is CASSLGLLTGELFF. The DNA for the CDR3 is TGTGCCAGCAGCTTAGGGCTGCTCACCGGGGAGCTGTTTTTT.

This clone was picked up many times. The J gene is TRBJ2-5, the V gene TRBV7-2; TRBD2 agrees at 11 bases. This CDR3 comprises 18 residues. Germline V gives CDR1 SGHTA, CDR2 FQGNSA. The J segment lost 0 bases and the V segment lost 0 bases, leaving 6 bases of the junction unmatched. In nucleotides, the CDR3 is TGTGCCAGCAGCTTAGCGCGGAGGACTAGCGGGTACCAAGAGACCCAGTACTTC. Its protein product is CASSLARRTSGYQETQYF.

This clone was detected ten times or more. The CDR3 protein is CASSLELAGLYEQYF. The CDR3 DNA is TGTGCCAGCAGCTTAGAACTAGCGGGGTTATACGAGCAGTACTTC. The chain recombines TRBV7-8 with TRBJ2-7, with 10 bases lining up with TRBD2. The CDR3 has 15 residues. With V trimmed by 1 base and J by 4 bases, 4 bases remained unmatched. CDR1 SGHVS and CDR2 FQNEAQ come from the germline V gene.

This clone was counted at least ten times. This rearrangement joins TRBV30 to TRBJ1-4; 7 bases align to TRBD1. Germline CDR1 GTSNPN, CDR2 SVGIG (reference sequence). The CDR3 contains 13 residues. The V and J ends lost 3 bases and 6 bases, in that order; junction bases with no gene match: 4. DNA for the CDR3: TGTGCCTGGAGCAAGGGGGCTGATGAAAAACTGTTTTTT. As protein: CAWSKGADEKLFF.

This clone came up many times. The chain links TRBV14 to TRBJ1-4; weak D call: TRBD1 (5 bases). Looked up from germline, CDR1 is SGHDN and CDR2 is FVKESK. The CDR3 contains 13 residues. V was shortened by 1 base and J by 13 bases, with 13 bases between the two germline ends. CDR3 protein: CASSQVGVQGLFF. CDR3 sequence (DNA): TGTGCCAGCAGCCAAGTCGGCGTCCAGGGACTGTTTTTT.

The table lists this clone with many counts. The chain joins TRBV7-2 to TRBJ2-1, with 7 bases lining up with TRBD1. Losses at the gene ends were 4 bases for V and 8 bases for J; bases not matched to a gene: 8. The CDR3 length is 14 residues. Looked up from germline, CDR1 is SGHTA and CDR2 is FQGNSA. This CDR3 is CASSSPDTGDEQFF. DNA for the CDR3: TGTGCCAGCAGCTCCCCCGACACAGGGGATGAGCAGTTCTTC.

This clone was observed many times. Different DNA sequences within this sample yield the same CDR3. This chain links TRBV10-3 with TRBJ2-7; no definite D call. From germline, CDR1 is ENHRY and CDR2 SYGVKD. Trimming took 4 bases from V and 3 from J, leaving 7 bases between them. The length of the CDR3 is 12 residues. CDR3 nucleotides: TGTGCCATCAGTGTGAACGGCTACGAGCAGTACTTC. Amino acids: CAISVNGYEQYF.

This clone was picked up many times. The rearrangement uses TRBV28 and TRBJ2-7; 11 bases are a match to TRBD2. CDR1 and CDR2 (germline): MDHEN, SYDVKM. Losses at the gene ends were 6 bases for V and 2 bases for J; bases not matched to a gene: 0. CDR3 length equals 13 residues. For the CDR3, the DNA is TGTGCCAGCAGACTAGCGGGAGCCTACGAGCAGTACTTC. Translation gives CASRLAGAYEQYF.

This clone was detected a few times. The chain is built from TRBV4-2 and TRBJ2-1; D might be TRBD2 (6 bases). CDR1 and CDR2 (germline): LGHNA, YNFKEQ. The length of the CDR3 is 16 residues. With 0 bases removed from V and 0 bases from J, the gap between germline ends came to 9 bases. The CDR3 DNA reads TGTGCCAGCAGCCAAGATGACGGGGGCTCCTACAATGAGCAGTTCTTC. This encodes CASSQDDGGSYNEQFF.

In this sample, this clone turned up many times. V is TRBV5-5 and J is TRBJ2-3; D uncertain. CDR3 size: 14 residues. Trimming stripped 1 base from V and 0 bases from J, with 6 bases between. Per the germline V gene, CDR1 is SGHKS and CDR2 is YYEKEE (reference sequence). CDR3: CASSLYGSTDTQYF. CDR3 DNA sequence: TGTGCCAGCAGCTTGTACGGTAGCACAGATACGCAGTATTTT.

There are many counts of this clone. The V and J genes are TRBV4-1 and TRBJ1-2; D is possibly TRBD1 (5 bases). Germline lookup yields CDR1 MGHRA and CDR2 YSYEKL. With 5 bases removed from V and 1 base from J, the gap between germline ends came to 17 bases. The CDR3 length is 16 residues. The CDR3 sequence is CASSFAQGPSNYGYTF. CDR3 sequence (DNA): TGCGCCAGCAGCTTCGCCCAGGGCCCCAGTAACTATGGCTACACCTTC.

In its sample, this clone was seen many times. The CDR3 DNA follows: TGTGCCAGCAGCCCCGTCGGGACAGCTTATGGCTACACCTTC. Its translation: CASSPVGTAYGYTF. The gene calls are TRBV14 and TRBJ1-2; TRBD1 matches 7 bases. The CDR3 runs to 14 residues. With V trimmed by 4 bases and J by 5 bases, 7 bases remained unmatched. Germline V gives CDR1 SGHDN, CDR2 FVKESK.

This clone was recorded many times. V gene TRBV27 combines with J gene TRBJ2-1; D possibly corresponds to TRBD2 (5 bases). Trimming took 2 bases from V and 7 from J, leaving 18 bases between them. Looked up from germline, CDR1 is MNHEY and CDR2 is SMNVEV (reference sequence). The CDR3 extends over 16 amino acids. Written as DNA, the CDR3 is TGTGCCAGCAGTTTAAGCTACGGGAACCCGAGAAATGAGCAGTTCTTC. Amino acid sequence: CASSLSYGNPRNEQFF.